What follows are 11 T cell receptor beta chains derived from one specimen sequenced in a study of blood T cell repertoires in COVID-19. Generated by immunoSEQ multiplex PCR, the TCRdb table keeps only in-frame clones and is missing some. The sample carries around 100,000 clones, about 89% recorded once. Input material: peripheral blood. The receptors were sampled from a man aged 45-60 years with acute or convalescent COVID-19.

The count of this clone is one. The chain couples TRBV5-4 to TRBJ1-2; D is unresolved. V was shortened by 4 bases and J by 2 bases, with 18 bases between the two germline ends. CDR3 length: 16 residues. Germline loops: CDR1 SGHNT, CDR2 YYREEE (reference sequence). This chain's CDR3 is CASSAEPGTANYGYTF. For the CDR3, the DNA is TGTGCCAGCAGCGCGGAGCCCGGAACTGCAAACTATGGCTACACCTTC.

V usage is TRBV4-2 and J usage is TRBJ2-7, with 11 nucleotides matching TRBD2. This CDR3 region has 15 residues. Germline V lookup: CDR1 LGHNA, CDR2 YNFKEQ. Trimming cost V 2 bases and J 4 bases; bases outside gene matches: 4. CDR3 protein: CASSQTSGGNYEQYF. The CDR3 DNA is TGTGCCAGCAGCCAAACTAGCGGGGGTAATTACGAGCAGTACTTC.

This clone occurred once. The chain has TRBV11-1 and TRBJ2-2; 7 bases fit TRBD1. Germline V gene lookup returns CDR1 SGHAT and CDR2 FQDESV (reference sequence). With 6 bases clipped from V and 0 bases from J, the junction kept 4 bases outside the gene matches. The CDR3 extends over 15 amino acids. In DNA form, the CDR3 reads TGTGCCAGCAGAAGGGGACAGCCGAACACCGGGGAGCTGTTTTTT. Its translation: CASRRGQPNTGELFF.

The CDR3 protein is CASSPQRVGASGEQYF. Written as DNA, the CDR3 is TGTGCCAGCTCACCACAGAGGGTGGGAGCCTCCGGGGAGCAGTACTTC. This sequence joins TRBV18 and TRBJ2-7, with TRBD2 as a possible D gene (5 bases). CDR3 length: 16 amino acids. Germline V gene lookup returns CDR1 KGHSH and CDR2 LQKENI. V was clipped by 1 base and J by 7 bases, with 20 bases between them.

The chain recombines TRBV18 with TRBJ1-1; a weak D match, TRBD1 (6 bases). The CDR3 loop spans 13 amino acids. V lost 3 bases, J lost 5 bases, and 10 bases lay in between. Per the germline V gene, CDR1 is KGHSH and CDR2 is LQKENI. The CDR3 here is CASSPGQLTEAFF. The CDR3 nucleotides are TGTGCCAGCTCACCCGGACAGTTAACTGAAGCTTTCTTT.

The gene calls are TRBV6-5 and TRBJ2-2; no firm D call. CDR1 MNHEY and CDR2 SVGAGI come from the germline V gene. This CDR3 spans 14 amino acids. Trimming pared 7 bases from V and 3 bases from J, leaving 12 bases between. The DNA for the CDR3 is TGTGCCAGCAAGTCGGGTCGGGACACCGGGGAGCTGTTTTTT. Amino acid sequence: CASKSGRDTGELFF.

V usage is TRBV18 and J usage is TRBJ2-1; maybe TRBD2 (7 bases). The CDR3 is 15 amino acids. Germline assignment: CDR1 KGHSH and CDR2 LQKENI. V gave up 3 bases and J gave up 8 bases, with 17 bases separating them. CDR3 amino acids: CASSPSEGGRYEQFF. CDR3 nucleotide sequence: TGTGCCAGCTCACCGTCTGAGGGGGGGCGGTATGAGCAGTTCTTC.

The chain employs TRBV5-1 and TRBJ2-3; D is ambiguous. The CDR3 consists of 16 residues. Per germline, CDR1 SGHRS and CDR2 YFSETQ. Trimming left V 0 bases short and J 0 bases short, with 11 bases between. CDR3 sequence reads: CASSLADLVSTDTQYF. Here the CDR3 DNA reads TGCGCCAGCAGCTTGGCCGACTTAGTTAGCACAGATACGCAGTATTTT. The variable domain in full, completed from reference TRBV5-1 and TRBJ2-3, reads KAGVTQTPRYLIKTRGQQVTLSCSPISGHRSVSWYQQTPGQGLQFLFEYFSETQRNKGNFPGRFSGRQFSNSRSEMNVSTLELGDSALYLCASSLADLVSTDTQYFGPGTRLTVL.

The gene calls are TRBV6-5 and TRBJ1-1; D uncertain. CDR1 is MNHEY, CDR2 SVGAGI, per germline. The CDR3 length is 11 residues. V dropped 6 bases and J dropped 5 bases, with 7 bases sitting between them. In DNA form, the CDR3 reads TGTGCCAGCAGGGCAGGTACTGAAGCTTTCTTT. This translates into CASRAGTEAFF.

The genes are TRBV4-1 and TRBJ2-2; a possible D gene is TRBD1 (6 bases). The CDR3 extends over 16 amino acids. CDR1 is MGHRA and CDR2 is YSYEKL in the germline V gene. Trimming removed 1 base at V and 2 bases at J, with 11 bases between. CDR3 residues: CASSQAAGANTGELFF. The CDR3 DNA is TGCGCCAGCAGCCAAGCGGCAGGGGCCAACACCGGGGAGCTGTTTTTT.

This clone was counted once. One end of the junction does not line up with germline, which may come from a read error. The gene calls are TRBV28 and TRBJ2-4, with TRBD1 matching 11 bases. Germline assignment: CDR1 MDHEN and CDR2 SYDVKM. This CDR3 is built from 14 residues. CDR3 in DNA: TGTGCCAGCAGTTCTCCCGGGACAGGGGGACTCGGGGACTTC. Its translation is CASSSPGTGGLGDF.